Listed below are T cell receptor beta chains from one sample, sequenced in a study of blood T cell repertoires in COVID-19. Some clones are missing from TCRdb's copy, which holds only in-frame ones; the method was immunoSEQ multiplex PCR. Of around 72,000 clones in the sample, 80% to 95% were seen once. Sequenced sample: peripheral blood. The receptors stem from a human donor with active COVID-19. The donor label of this sample is uncertain. The CDR3 runs from the conserved cysteine through the conserved F or W. A D gene is named only where the DNA matches it firmly. Where a row states a size, it is once, few, many or the class of an expanded clone; other rows omit it.

>13|TRBJ2-1|TRBV9|NA|NA
TGTGCCAGCACCAGCCCGTCGGGAGATGAGCAGTTCTTC
CASTSPSGDEQFF
>14|TRBJ2-1|TRBV20-1|NA|TRBD1
TGCAGTGCTGGTGGGGACAGGGGGGTCAATGAGCAGTTCTTC
CSAGGDRGVNEQFF
>14|TRBJ2-1|TRBV27|NA|TRBD1
TGTGCCAGCAGTCCTGGGACAGGGGCCAATGAGCAGTTCTTC
CASSPGTGANEQFF
>14|TRBJ2-7|TRBV27|NA|NA
TGTGCCAGCAGTTTACGACGGGAGACAAATGAGCAGTACTTC
CASSLRRETNEQYF
>14|TRBJ1-5|TRBV6-5|NA|TRBD1
TGTGCCAGCAGTCGACAGGGGGGAAATCAGCCCCAGCATTTT
CASSRQGGNQPQHF
>16|TRBJ2-1|TRBV28|NA|TRBD2
TGTGCCAGCAGTACCGCCGGGACTAGCGGGATACAAAACCAGTTCTTC
CASSTAGTSGIQNQFF
>14|TRBJ2-3|TRBV11-3|NA|NA
TGTGCCAGCGCCAGGGGTAGGGGAACAGATACGCAGTATTTT
CASARGRGTDTQYF
>14|TRBJ2-7|TRBV18|NA|NA
TGTGCCAGCTCACCACCGACAGGGAGGAACGAGCAGTACTTC
CASSPPTGRNEQYF
>12|TRBJ1-5|TRBV19|once|NA
TGTGCCAGTAGTATAGGGCCTCAGCCCCAGCATTTT
CASSIGPQPQHF
>13|TRBJ2-7|TRBV27|NA|NA
TGTGCCAGCAGTCCCCAGAGAGGTTACGAGCAGTACTTC
CASSPQRGYEQYF
>16|TRBJ2-7|TRBV28|NA|TRBD1
TGTGCCAGCAGTCCCCCTGGACAGGGGGGATACTACGAGCAGTACTTC
CASSPPGQGGYYEQYF
>15|TRBJ2-2|TRBV18|once|TRBD2
TGTGCCAGCTCATCCGGGACTAGCGGAACCGGGGAGCTGTTTTTT
CASSSGTSGTGELFF
>13|TRBJ1-2|TRBV28|NA|NA
TGTGCCAGCAGTTGGGGGCAGGGTCATGGCTACACCTTC
CASSWGQGHGYTF
>14|TRBJ2-2|TRBV27|once|NA
TGTGCCAGCAGAGCGACAGGGAACACCGGGGAGCTGTTTTTT
CASRATGNTGELFF
>16|TRBJ2-5|TRBV5-8|NA|TRBD1
TGTGCCAGCAGCTCACCCGGGACAGGGGCTCAAGAGACCCAGTACTTC
CASSSPGTGAQETQYF
>15|TRBJ2-2|TRBV6-2/TRBV6-3|NA|NA
TGTGCCAGCAGTTTAGCGGAGGGGCACACCGGGGAGCTGTTTTTT
CASSLAEGHTGELFF
>16|TRBJ2-2|TRBV6-5|NA|TRBD2
TGTGCCAGCAGTTCCCTTCCGGGGGGGAACACCGGGGAGCTGTTTTTT
CASSSLPGGNTGELFF
>14|TRBJ1-4|TRBV3-1/TRBV3-2|NA|NA
TGTGCCAGCAGCCAGGGGGGAGGACGGACGCAGCTGTTTTTT
CASSQGGGRTQLFF
>16|TRBJ2-1|TRBV24-1|NA|TRBD2
TGTGCCACCAGTGATTTTTCCGGGAGGGGCTCTGATGAGCAGTTCTTC
CATSDFSGRGSDEQFF
>15|TRBJ2-7|TRBV12-2|NA|NA
TGTGCAAGTCGGGCCTGGACTATTTCCTCCTACGAGCAGTACTTC
CASRAWTISSYEQYF
>14|TRBJ2-1|TRBV30|NA|TRBD2
TGTGCCTGGAGTAGCGGGAGCTCCTACAATGAGCAGTTCTTC
CAWSSGSSYNEQFF
>13|TRBJ1-1|TRBV30|NA|NA
TGTGCCTGGAGTGTACGGCAGGACACTGAAGCTTTCTTT
CAWSVRQDTEAFF
>15|TRBJ2-1|TRBV19|NA|NA
TGTGCCAGTAGTATAGACGGGAGCCCTTACAATGAGCAGTTCTTC
CASSIDGSPYNEQFF
>14|TRBJ1-2|TRBV18|NA|TRBD1
TGTGCCAGCTCACCACCCGGGACAGAATATGGCTACACCTTC
CASSPPGTEYGYTF
>18|TRBJ1-5|TRBV6-2/TRBV6-3|NA|TRBD1
TGTGCCAGCAGTTCCGGGACAGGGGGATTTGCGAGCAATCAGCCCCAGCATTTT
CASSSGTGGFASNQPQHF
>15|TRBJ2-1|TRBV7-2|NA|NA
TGTGCCAGCAGCGGTACCCGGTTAGGGGGCAATGAGCAGTTCTTC
CASSGTRLGGNEQFF
>14|TRBJ2-7|TRBV5-4|NA|TRBD2
TGTGCCAGCAGCATGACTAGCGGGAGTTCCGAGCAGTACTTC
CASSMTSGSSEQYF
>14|TRBJ2-5|TRBV5-4|NA|NA
TGTGCCAGCAGCTTTATCGGGGGGCCAGAGACCCAGTACTTC
CASSFIGGPETQYF
>15|TRBJ2-3|TRBV6-2/TRBV6-3|NA|TRBD2
TGTGCCAGCAGTGATACTAGCGGGAGAACAGATACGCAGTATTTT
CASSDTSGRTDTQYF
>16|TRBJ2-1|TRBV7-2|once|NA
TGTGCCAGCAGCCCGCGTGCGGGAACGGGTTTCAATGAGCAGTTCTTC
CASSPRAGTGFNEQFF
>11|TRBJ1-2|TRBV28|NA|NA
TGTGCCAGCAGTTCCCGGGGGTACTACACCTTC
CASSSRGYYTF
>14|TRBJ2-3|TRBV10-1|NA|TRBD1
TGCGCCAGCAGGGAACAGGGGAGCACAGATACGCAGTATTTT
CASREQGSTDTQYF
>14|TRBJ2-3|TRBV19|NA|TRBD1
TGTGCCTGTTCGGGACAGTCTAGCACAGATACGCAGTATTTT
CACSGQSSTDTQYF
>15|TRBJ2-7|TRBV10-3|NA|NA
TGTGCCTCCCGCGGAGGAGGGACTGAGTCCTACGAGCAGTACTTC
CASRGGGTESYEQYF